The present T cell receptor (beta chain) was sequenced within a study of T cell responses to AZD1222 COVID-19 vaccine. A remark on this clone: What it binds is not known.

The CDR3 runs 14 residues. V was clipped by 7 bases and J by 3 bases; unmatched bases: 4. Germline values: CDR1 SNHLY, CDR2 FYNNEI. Libraries were prepared by immunoSEQ multiplex PCR; TCRdb keeps only in-frame clonotypes and omits some of them. The data hold 100,000 to 150,000 clones, with roughly 85% observed a single time. Overall study findings and caveats: A mostly white British donor set with more females was recruited, and clonal diversity was possibly underestimated.

This specimen consisted of peripheral blood, obtained on day 0 of AZD1222 vaccination. The clonotype comes from an adult in good health. The V gene is TRBV2, the J gene TRBJ1-4, with 8 bases matching TRBD1. CDR3 residues: CASTYRGSNEKLFF. The CDR3 DNA follows: TGTGCCAGCACCTACAGGGGGTCTAATGAAAAACTGTTTTTT.